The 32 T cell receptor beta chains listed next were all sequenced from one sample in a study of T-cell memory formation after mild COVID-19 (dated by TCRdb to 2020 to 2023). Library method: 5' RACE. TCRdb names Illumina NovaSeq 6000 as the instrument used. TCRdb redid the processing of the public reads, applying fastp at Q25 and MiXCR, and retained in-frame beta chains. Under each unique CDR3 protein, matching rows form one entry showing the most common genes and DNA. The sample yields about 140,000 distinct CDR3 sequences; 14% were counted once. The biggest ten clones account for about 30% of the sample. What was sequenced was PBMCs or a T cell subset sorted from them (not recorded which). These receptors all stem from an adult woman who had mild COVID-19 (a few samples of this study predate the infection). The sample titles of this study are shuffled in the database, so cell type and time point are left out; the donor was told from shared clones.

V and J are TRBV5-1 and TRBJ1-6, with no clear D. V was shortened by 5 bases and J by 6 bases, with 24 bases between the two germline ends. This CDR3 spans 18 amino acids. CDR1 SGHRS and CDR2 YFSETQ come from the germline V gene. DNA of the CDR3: TGCGCCAGCAGTTTCGATAGTGAGGAGCAGCCAGCTAATTCACCCCTCCACTTT. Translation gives CASSFDSEEQPANSPLHF.

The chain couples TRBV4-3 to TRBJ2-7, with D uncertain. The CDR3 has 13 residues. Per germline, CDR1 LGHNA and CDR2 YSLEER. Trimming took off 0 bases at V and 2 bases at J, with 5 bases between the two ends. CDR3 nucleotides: TGCGCCAGCAGCCAAGATAACGCCTACGAGCAGTACTTC. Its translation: CASSQDNAYEQYF.

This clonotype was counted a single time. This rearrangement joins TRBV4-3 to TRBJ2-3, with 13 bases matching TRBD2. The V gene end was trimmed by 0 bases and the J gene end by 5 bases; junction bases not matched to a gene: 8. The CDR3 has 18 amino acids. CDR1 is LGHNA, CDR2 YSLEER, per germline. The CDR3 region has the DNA TGCGCCAGCAGCCAAGAACACGGACTAGCGGGAGAGCAAGATACGCAGTATTTT. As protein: CASSQEHGLAGEQDTQYF.

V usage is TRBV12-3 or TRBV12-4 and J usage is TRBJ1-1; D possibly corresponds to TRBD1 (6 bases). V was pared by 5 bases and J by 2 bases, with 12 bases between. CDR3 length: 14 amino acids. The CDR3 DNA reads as TGTGCCAGCAGTGAGGACAGAATCAACACTGAAGCTTTCTTT. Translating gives CASSEDRINTEAFF.

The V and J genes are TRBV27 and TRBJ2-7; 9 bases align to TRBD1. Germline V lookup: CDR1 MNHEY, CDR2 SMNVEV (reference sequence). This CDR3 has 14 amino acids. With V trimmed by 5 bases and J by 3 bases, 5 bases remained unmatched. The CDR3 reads CASSPTTGGYEQYF. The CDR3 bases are TGTGCCAGCAGTCCCACGACAGGGGGCTACGAGCAGTACTTC.

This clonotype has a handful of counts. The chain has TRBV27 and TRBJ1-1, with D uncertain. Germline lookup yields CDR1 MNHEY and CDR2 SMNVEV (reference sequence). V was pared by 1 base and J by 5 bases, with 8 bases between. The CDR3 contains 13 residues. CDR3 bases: TGTGCCAGCAGTTTATGGTCGGGGACTGAAGCTTTCTTT. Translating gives CASSLWSGTEAFF.

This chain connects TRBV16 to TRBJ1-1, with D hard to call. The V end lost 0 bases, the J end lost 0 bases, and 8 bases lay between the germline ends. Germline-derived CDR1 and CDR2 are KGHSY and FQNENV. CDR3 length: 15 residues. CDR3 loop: CASSQSTQLNTEAFF. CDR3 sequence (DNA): TGTGCCAGCAGCCAATCGACACAACTGAACACTGAAGCTTTCTTT. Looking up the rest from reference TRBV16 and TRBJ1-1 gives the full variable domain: GEEVAQTPKHLVRGEGQKAKLYCAPIKGHSYVFWYQQVLKNEFKFLISFQNENVFDETGMPKERFSAKCLPNSPCSLEIQATKLEDSAVYFCASSQSTQLNTEAFFGQGTRLTVV.

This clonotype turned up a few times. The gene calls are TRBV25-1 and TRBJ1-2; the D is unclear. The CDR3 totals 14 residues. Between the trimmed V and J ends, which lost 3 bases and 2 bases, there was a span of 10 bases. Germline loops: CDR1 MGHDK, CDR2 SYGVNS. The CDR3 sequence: CASSEISMNYGYTF. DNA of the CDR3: TGTGCCAGCAGTGAGATATCCATGAACTATGGCTACACCTTC.

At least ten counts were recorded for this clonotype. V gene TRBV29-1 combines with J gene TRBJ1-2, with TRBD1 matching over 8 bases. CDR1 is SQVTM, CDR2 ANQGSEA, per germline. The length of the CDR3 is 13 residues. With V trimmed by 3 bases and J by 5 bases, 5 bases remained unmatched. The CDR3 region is CSVDRTGQYGYTF. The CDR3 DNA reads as TGCAGCGTTGACAGGACAGGGCAATATGGCTACACCTTC. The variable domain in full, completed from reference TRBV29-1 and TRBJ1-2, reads SAVISQKPSRDICQRGTSLTIQCQVDSQVTMMFWYRQQPGQSLTLIATANQGSEATYESGFVIDKFPISRPNLTFSTLTVSNMSPEDSSIYLCSVDRTGQYGYTFGSGTRLTVV.

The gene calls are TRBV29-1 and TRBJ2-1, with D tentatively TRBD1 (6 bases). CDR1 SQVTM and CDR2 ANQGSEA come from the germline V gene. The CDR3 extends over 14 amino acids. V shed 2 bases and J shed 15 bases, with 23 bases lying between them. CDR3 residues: CSVEPGLGGQQRFF. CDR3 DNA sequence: TGCAGCGTTGAACCCGGGTTAGGCGGACAGCAGCGGTTCTTC.

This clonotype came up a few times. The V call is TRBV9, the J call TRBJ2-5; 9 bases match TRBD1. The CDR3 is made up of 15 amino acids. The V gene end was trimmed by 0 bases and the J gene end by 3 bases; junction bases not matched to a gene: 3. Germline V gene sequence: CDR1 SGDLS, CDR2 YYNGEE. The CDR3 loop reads CASSVGGTGKETQYF. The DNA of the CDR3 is TGTGCCAGCAGCGTAGGAGGGACAGGGAAAGAGACCCAGTACTTC.

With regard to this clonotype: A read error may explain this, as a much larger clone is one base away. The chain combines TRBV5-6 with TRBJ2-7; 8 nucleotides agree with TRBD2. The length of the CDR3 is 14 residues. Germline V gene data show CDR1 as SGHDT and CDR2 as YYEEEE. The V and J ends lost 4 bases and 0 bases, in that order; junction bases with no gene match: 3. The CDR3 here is CASSLSGNSYEQYF. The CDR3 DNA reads TGTGCCAGCAGCCTTAGCGGGAACTCCTACGAGCAGTACTTC.

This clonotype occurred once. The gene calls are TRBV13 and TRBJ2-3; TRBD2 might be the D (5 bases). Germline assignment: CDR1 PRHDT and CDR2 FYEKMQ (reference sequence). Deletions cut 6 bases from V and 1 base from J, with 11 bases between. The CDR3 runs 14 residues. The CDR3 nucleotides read TGTGCCAGCAGTATGGAGGTCGGCACAGATACGCAGTATTTT. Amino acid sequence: CASSMEVGTDTQYF.

CDR3 nucleotides: TGTGCCAGCAGCTGGTTAGCCGATCTAGAGACCCAGTACTTC. The encoded protein is CASSWLADLETQYF. The chain couples TRBV7-9 to TRBJ2-5, with D unresolved. This CDR3 region has 14 residues. Between the trimmed V and J ends, which lost 4 bases and 4 bases, there was a span of 13 bases. Germline CDR1 and CDR2: SEHNR and FQNEAQ (reference sequence). Variable domain in full (rest from reference TRBV7-9 and TRBJ2-5): DTGVSQNPRHKITKRGQNVTFRCDPISEHNRLYWYRQTLGQGPEFLTYFQNEAQLEKSRLLSDRFSAERPKGSFSTLEIQRTEQGDSAMYLCASSWLADLETQYFGPGTRLLVL.

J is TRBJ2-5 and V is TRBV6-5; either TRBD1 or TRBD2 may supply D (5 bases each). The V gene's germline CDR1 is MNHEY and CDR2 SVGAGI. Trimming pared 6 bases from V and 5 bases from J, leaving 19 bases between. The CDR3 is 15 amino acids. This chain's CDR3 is CASSTYGAFGETQYF. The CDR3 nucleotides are TGTGCCAGCAGCACTTACGGGGCGTTCGGGGAGACCCAGTACTTC.

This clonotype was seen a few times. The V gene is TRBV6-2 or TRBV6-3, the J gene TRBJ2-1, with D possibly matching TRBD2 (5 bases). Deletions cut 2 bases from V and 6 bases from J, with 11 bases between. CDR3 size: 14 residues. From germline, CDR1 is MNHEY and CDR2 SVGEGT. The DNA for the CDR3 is TGTGCCAGCAGTTACAGCACAGAGGGCAATGAGCAGTTCTTC. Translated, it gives CASSYSTEGNEQFF.

DNA of the CDR3: TGTGCCAGCAGTCTACTAGCAGCAAGCACAGATACGCAGTATTTT. Its translation is CASSLLAASTDTQYF. This chain uses TRBV12-3 or TRBV12-4 with TRBJ2-3, with D possibly TRBD2 on 6 matching bases. V lost 5 bases, J lost 0 bases, and 12 bases lay in between. CDR3 length equals 15 residues.

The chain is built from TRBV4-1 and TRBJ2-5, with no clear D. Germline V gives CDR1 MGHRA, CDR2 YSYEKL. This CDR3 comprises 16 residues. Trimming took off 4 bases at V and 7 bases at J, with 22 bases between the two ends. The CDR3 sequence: CASSREDAVSIGTQYF. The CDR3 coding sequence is TGCGCCAGCAGCCGCGAAGATGCGGTCAGCATTGGGACCCAGTACTTC.

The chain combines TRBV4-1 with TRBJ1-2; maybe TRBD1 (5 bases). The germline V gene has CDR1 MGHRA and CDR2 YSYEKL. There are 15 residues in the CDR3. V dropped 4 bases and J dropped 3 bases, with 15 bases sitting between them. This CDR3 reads CASSLQADAYYGYTF. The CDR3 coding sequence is TGCGCCAGCAGCCTACAGGCAGACGCTTACTATGGCTACACCTTC.

The CDR3 spells CASSLSLAGGPHEQYF. CDR3 nucleotide sequence: TGTGCCAGCAGCTTGTCACTAGCGGGAGGGCCCCACGAGCAGTACTTC. The gene calls are TRBV7-8 and TRBJ2-7, with 13 bases that match TRBD2. Unmatched junction bases numbered 7, after V lost 3 bases and J lost 5 bases. CDR1 and CDR2 from the germline V gene are SGHVS and FQNEAQ. The CDR3 totals 16 residues.

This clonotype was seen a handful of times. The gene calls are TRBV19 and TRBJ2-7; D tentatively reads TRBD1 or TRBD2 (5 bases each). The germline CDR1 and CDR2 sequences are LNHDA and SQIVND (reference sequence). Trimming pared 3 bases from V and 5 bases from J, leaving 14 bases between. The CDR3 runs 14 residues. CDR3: CASSINGAFHEQYF. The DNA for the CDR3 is TGTGCCAGTAGTATCAACGGGGCTTTCCACGAGCAGTACTTC.

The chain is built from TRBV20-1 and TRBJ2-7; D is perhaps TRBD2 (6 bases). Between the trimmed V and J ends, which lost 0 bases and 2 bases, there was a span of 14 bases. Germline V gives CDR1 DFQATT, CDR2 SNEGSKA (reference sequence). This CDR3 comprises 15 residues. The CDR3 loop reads CSARDRSGHPYEQYF. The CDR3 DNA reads TGCAGTGCTAGAGACCGTAGCGGTCACCCCTACGAGCAGTACTTC.

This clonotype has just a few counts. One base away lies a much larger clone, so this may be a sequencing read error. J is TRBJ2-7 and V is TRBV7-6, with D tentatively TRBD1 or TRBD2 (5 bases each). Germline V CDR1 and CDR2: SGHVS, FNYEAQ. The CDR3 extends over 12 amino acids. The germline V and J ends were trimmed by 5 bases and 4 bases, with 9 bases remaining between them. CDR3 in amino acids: CASSPREYEQYF. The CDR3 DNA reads TGTGCCAGCAGCCCCAGGGAGTACGAGCAGTACTTC.

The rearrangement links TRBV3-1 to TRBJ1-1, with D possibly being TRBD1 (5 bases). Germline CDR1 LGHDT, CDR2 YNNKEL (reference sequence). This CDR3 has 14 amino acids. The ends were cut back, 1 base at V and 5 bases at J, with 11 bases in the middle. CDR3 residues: CASSQAYGGTEAFF. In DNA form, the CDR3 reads TGTGCCAGCAGCCAAGCATATGGGGGAACTGAAGCTTTCTTT.

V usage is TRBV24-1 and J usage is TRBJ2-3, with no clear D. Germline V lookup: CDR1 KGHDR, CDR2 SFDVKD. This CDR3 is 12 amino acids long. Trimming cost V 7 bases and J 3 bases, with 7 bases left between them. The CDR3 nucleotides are TGTGCCACCAGGGATCCAACAGATACGCAGTATTTT. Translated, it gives CATRDPTDTQYF.

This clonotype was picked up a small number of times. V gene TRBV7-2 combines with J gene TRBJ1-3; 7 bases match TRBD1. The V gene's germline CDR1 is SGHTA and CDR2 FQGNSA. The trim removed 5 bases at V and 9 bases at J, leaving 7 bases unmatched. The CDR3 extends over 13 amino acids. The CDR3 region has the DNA TGTGCCAGCAGCATAGGAACAGGGGTCACCATATATTTT. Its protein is CASSIGTGVTIYF.

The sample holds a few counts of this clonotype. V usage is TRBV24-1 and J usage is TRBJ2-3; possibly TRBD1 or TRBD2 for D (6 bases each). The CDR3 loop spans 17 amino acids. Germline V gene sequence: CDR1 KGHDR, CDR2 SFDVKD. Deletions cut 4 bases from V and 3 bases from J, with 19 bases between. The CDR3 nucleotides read TGTGCCACCAGTGAGCCTGGACGGGGGCTTGATACAGATACGCAGTATTTT. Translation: CATSEPGRGLDTDTQYF.

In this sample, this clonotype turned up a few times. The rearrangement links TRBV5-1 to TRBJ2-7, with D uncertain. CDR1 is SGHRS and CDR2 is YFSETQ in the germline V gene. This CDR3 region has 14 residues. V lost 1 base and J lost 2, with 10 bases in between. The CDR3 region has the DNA TGCGCCAGCAGCTTGCACAATGGGGCCTACGAGCAGTACTTC. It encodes CASSLHNGAYEQYF.

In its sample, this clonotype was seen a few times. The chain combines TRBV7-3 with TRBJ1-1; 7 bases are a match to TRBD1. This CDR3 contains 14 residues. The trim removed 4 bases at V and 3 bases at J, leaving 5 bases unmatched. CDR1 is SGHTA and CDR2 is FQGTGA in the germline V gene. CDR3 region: CASSSAGGHTEAFF. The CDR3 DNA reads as TGTGCCAGCAGCTCTGCAGGGGGACACACTGAAGCTTTCTTT.

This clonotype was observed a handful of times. The CDR3 bases are TGCGCCAGCAGTCCAATGGTGTCCAATGAAAAACTGTTTTTT. Translated, it gives CASSPMVSNEKLFF. V gene TRBV4-1 combines with J gene TRBJ1-4; D gene uncertain. The CDR3 is 14 residues long. Germline V gene data show CDR1 as MGHRA and CDR2 as YSYEKL. V was pared by 6 bases and J by 5 bases, with 13 bases between.

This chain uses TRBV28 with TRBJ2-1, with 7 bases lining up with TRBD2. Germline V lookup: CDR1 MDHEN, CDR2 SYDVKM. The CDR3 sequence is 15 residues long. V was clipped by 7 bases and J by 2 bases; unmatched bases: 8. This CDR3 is CASNPRAGTYNEQFF. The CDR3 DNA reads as TGTGCCAGCAACCCCAGAGCGGGAACCTACAATGAGCAGTTCTTC.

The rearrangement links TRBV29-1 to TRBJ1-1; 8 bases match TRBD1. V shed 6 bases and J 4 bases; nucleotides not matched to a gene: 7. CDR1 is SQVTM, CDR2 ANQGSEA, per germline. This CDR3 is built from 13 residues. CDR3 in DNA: TGCAGCGTCCCCGACAGGGGTTTCACTGAAGCTTTCTTT. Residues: CSVPDRGFTEAFF.